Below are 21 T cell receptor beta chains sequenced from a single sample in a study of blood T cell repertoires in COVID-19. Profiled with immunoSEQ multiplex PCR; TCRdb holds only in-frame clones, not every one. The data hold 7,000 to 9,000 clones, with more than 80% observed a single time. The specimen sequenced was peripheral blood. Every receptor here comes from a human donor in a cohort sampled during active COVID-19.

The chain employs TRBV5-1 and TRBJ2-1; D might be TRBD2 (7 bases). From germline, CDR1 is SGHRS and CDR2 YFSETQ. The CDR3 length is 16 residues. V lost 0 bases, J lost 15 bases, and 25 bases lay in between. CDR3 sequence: CASSLEQAGAAIRVFF. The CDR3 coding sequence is TGCGCCAGCAGCTTGGAGCAGGCGGGGGCCGCTATAAGGGTGTTCTTC.

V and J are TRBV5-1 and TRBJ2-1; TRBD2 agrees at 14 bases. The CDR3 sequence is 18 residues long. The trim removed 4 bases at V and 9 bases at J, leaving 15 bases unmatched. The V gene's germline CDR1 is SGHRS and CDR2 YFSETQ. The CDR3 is CASSPGTSGRGRQGEQFF. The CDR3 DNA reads TGCGCCAGCAGCCCCGGGACTAGCGGGAGAGGCCGACAGGGTGAGCAGTTCTTC. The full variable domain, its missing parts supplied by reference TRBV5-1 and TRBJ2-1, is KAGVTQTPRYLIKTRGQQVTLSCSPISGHRSVSWYQQTPGQGLQFLFEYFSETQRNKGNFPGRFSGRQFSNSRSEMNVSTLELGDSALYLCASSPGTSGRGRQGEQFFGPGTRLTVL.

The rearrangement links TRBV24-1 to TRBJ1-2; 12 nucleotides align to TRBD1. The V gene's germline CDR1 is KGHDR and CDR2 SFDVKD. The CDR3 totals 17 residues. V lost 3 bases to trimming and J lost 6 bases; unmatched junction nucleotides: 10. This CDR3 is CATSDGTGGVLTDGYTF. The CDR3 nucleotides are TGTGCCACCAGTGATGGGACAGGGGGCGTGTTAACTGATGGCTACACCTTC.

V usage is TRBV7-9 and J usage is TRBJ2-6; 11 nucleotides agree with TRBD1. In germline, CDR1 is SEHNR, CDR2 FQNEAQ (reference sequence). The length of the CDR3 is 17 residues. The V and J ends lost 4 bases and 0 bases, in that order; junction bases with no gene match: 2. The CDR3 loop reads CASSWDRGGSGANVLTF. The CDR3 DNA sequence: TGTGCCAGCAGCTGGGACAGGGGGGGCTCTGGGGCCAACGTCCTGACTTTC.

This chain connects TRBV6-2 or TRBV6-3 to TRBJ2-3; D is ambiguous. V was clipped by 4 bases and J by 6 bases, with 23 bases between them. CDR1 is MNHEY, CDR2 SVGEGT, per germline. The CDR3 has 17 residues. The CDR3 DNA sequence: TGTGCCAGCAGTTTCCGAACGTCTAGTTCAGTCTGGGATACGCAGTATTTT. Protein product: CASSFRTSSSVWDTQYF.

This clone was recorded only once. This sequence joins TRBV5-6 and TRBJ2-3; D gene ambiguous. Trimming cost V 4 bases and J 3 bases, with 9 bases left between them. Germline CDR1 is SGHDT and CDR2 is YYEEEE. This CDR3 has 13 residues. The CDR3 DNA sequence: TGTGCCAGCAGCCCTAGACTGACAGATACGCAGTATTTT. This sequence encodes CASSPRLTDTQYF.

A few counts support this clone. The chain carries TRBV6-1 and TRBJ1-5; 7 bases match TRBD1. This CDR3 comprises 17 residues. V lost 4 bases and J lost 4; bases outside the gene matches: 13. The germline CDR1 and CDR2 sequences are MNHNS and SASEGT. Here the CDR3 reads CASSGPPGGMKNQPQHF. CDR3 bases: TGTGCCAGCAGTGGGCCCCCAGGGGGGATGAAGAATCAGCCCCAGCATTTT.

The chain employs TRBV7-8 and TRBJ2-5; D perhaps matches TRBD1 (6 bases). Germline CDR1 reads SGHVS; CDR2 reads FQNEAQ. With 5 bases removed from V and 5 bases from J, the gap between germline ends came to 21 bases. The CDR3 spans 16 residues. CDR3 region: CASSAKPGHPPETQYF. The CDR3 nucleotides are TGTGCCAGCAGCGCCAAACCGGGACACCCACCCGAGACCCAGTACTTC.

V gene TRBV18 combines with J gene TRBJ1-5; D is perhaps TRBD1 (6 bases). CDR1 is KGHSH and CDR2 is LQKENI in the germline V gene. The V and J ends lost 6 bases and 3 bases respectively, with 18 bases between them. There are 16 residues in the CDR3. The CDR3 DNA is TGTGCCAGCTCCCAAACTTCGGACAGCTTCAATCAGCCCCAGCATTTT. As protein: CASSQTSDSFNQPQHF.

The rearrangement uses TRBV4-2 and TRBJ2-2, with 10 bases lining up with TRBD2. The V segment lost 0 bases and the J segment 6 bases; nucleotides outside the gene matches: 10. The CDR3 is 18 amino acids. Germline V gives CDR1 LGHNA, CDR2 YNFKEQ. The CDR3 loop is CASSQEPSASGSSGELFF. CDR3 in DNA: TGTGCCAGCAGCCAAGAGCCTTCGGCTAGCGGGAGTTCCGGGGAGCTGTTTTTT.

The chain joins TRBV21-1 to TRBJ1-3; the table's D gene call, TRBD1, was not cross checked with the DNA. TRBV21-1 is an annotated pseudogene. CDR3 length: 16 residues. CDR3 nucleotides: TGTGCCAGCAGCACCCCTTTGACAGGGAGAGGAAACACCATATATTTT. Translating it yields CASSTPLTGRGNTIYF.

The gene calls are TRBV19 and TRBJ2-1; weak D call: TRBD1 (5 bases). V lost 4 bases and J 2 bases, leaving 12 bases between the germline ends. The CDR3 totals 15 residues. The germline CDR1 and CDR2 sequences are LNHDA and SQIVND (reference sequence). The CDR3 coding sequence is TGTGCCAGTAGTAGCGGACATTCACCCTACAATGAGCAGTTCTTC. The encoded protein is CASSSGHSPYNEQFF.

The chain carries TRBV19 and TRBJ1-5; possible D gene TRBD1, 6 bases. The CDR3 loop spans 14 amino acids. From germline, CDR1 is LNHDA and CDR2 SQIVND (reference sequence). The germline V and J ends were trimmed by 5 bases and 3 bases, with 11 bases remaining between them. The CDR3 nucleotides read TGTGCCAGTAGTCCTCAGGGGAACAATCAGCCCCAGCATTTT. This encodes CASSPQGNNQPQHF. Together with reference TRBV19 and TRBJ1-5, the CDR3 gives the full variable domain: DGGITQSPKYLFRKEGQNVTLSCEQNLNHDAMYWYRQDPGQGLRLIYYSQIVNDFQKGDIAEGYSVSREKKESFPLTVTSAQKNPTAFYLCASSPQGNNQPQHFGDGTRLSIL.

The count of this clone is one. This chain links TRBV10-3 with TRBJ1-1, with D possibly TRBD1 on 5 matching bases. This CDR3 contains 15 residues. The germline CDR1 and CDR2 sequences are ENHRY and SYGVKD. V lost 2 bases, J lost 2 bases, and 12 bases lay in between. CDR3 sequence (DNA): TGTGCCATCAGTGAGGGGGCCGGATCAAACACTGAAGCTTTCTTT. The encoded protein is CAISEGAGSNTEAFF.

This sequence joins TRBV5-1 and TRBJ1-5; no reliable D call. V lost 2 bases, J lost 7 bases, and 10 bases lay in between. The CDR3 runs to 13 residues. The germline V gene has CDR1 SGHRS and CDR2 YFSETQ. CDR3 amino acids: CASSLSYEQPQHF. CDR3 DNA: TGCGCCAGCAGCTTAAGCTACGAGCAGCCCCAGCATTTT. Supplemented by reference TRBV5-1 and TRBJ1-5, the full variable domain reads KAGVTQTPRYLIKTRGQQVTLSCSPISGHRSVSWYQQTPGQGLQFLFEYFSETQRNKGNFPGRFSGRQFSNSRSEMNVSTLELGDSALYLCASSLSYEQPQHFGDGTRLSIL.

CDR3 in amino acids: CAIRGSGQGNEKLFF. Written as DNA, the CDR3 is TGTGCCATCAGAGGATCGGGACAGGGGAATGAAAAACTGTTTTTT. V usage is TRBV10-3 and J usage is TRBJ1-4; 10 nucleotides line up with TRBD1. The CDR3 is made up of 15 amino acids. The junction had 6 bases not matched to a gene; V was cut back by 6 bases and J by 5 bases. Per germline, CDR1 ENHRY and CDR2 SYGVKD.

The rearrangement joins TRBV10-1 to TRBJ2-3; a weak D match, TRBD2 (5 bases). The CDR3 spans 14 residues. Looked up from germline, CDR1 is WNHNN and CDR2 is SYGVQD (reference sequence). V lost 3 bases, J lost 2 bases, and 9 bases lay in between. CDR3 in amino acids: CASSETRLTDTQYF. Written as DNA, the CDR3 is TGCGCCAGCAGTGAAACTAGACTCACAGATACGCAGTATTTT.

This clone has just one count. CDR3 DNA: TGTGCCAGCAGCCTTCCCCATGAGCAGTTCTTC. It yields the protein CASSLPHEQFF. This rearrangement joins TRBV12-3 or TRBV12-4 to TRBJ2-1; no definite D call. The germline V and J ends were trimmed by 6 bases and 8 bases, with 8 bases remaining between them. CDR3 length: 11 amino acids.

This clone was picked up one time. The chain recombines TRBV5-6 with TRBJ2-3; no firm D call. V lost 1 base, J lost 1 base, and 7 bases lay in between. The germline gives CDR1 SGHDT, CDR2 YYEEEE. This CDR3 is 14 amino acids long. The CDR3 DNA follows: TGTGCCAGCAGCTTGTGGGCCGGCACAGATACGCAGTATTTT. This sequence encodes CASSLWAGTDTQYF. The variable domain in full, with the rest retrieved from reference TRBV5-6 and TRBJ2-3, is DAGVTQSPTHLIKTRGQQVTLRCSPKSGHDTVSWYQQALGQGPQFIFQYYEEEERQRGNFPDRFSGHQFPNYSSELNVNALLLGDSALYLCASSLWAGTDTQYFGPGTRLTVL.

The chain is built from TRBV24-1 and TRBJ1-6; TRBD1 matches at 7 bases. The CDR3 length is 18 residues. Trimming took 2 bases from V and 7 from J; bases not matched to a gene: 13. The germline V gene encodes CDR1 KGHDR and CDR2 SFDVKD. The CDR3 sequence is CATSDSRRRGIGNSPLHF. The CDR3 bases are TGTGCCACCAGTGATTCACGGCGCAGGGGGATTGGCAATTCACCCCTCCACTTT.

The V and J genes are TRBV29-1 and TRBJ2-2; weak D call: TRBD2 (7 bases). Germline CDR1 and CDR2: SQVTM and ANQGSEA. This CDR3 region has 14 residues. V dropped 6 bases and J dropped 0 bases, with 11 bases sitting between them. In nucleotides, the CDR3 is TGCAGCGTGGGGAGGGACACGAACACCGGGGAGCTGTTTTTT. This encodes CSVGRDTNTGELFF.